This T cell receptor (beta chain) came from a study of blood T cell repertoires in COVID-19. Per the germline V gene, CDR1 is SGHVS and CDR2 is FQNEAQ. V was clipped by 5 bases and J by 13 bases; unmatched bases: 9. The CDR3 totals 12 residues. Some clones are missing from TCRdb's copy, which holds only in-frame ones; the method was immunoSEQ multiplex PCR. The top ten hold 1.5% to 2% of the sample, which has approximately 69,000 clones, nearly 85% seen once. Sequencing was done on a sample of peripheral blood. The chain uses TRBV7-8 and TRBJ2-3; TRBD2 agrees at 7 bases. The sequence was collected from an older woman with acute or convalescent COVID-19. The CDR3 region has the DNA TGTGCCAGCAGCACGCTGGGGGGAGGGAAGTATTTT. This encodes CASSTLGGGKYF.